This T cell receptor (beta chain) is drawn from a study of blood T cell repertoires in COVID-19. Study at large: Acute-phase and convalescent COVID-19 samples originated in the United States, Italy and Spain. From T cells, B-cell-depleted T cells, or PBMCs came the material, which was cDNA or gDNA.

Per the study methods: How many nucleated cells were present was estimated from reference gene primer amplification. Libraries were prepared by immunoSEQ multiplex PCR; TCRdb keeps only in-frame clonotypes and omits some of them. V and J calls and clone size come straight from that table; D and trimming were deduced from the DNA. The table includes roughly 200,000 clones, 70% to 90% detected once. V was pared by 4 bases and J by 15 bases, with 10 bases of the junction left unmatched. The CDR3 has 13 amino acids. The rearrangement joins TRBV12-3 or TRBV12-4 to TRBJ2-1, with TRBD1 matching 9 bases. The sequence was obtained from a woman between 25 and 40 years old with active or convalescent COVID-19. Sequencing used peripheral blood. CDR3 bases: TGTGCCAGCAGTTCCGGGACAGGGAGCTCGCGGTTCTTC. Residues: CASSSGTGSSRFF.